The TCR beta chain under discussion was sequenced for a study of response to subunit inactivated influenza vaccine. The CDR3 runs 15 residues. The germline V gene encodes CDR1 SGDLS and CDR2 YYNGEE. Unmatched junction bases numbered 6, after V lost 4 bases and J lost 2 bases. TCRdb processed the RT-PCR reads anew with MiXCR; each CDR3 protein has one entry. The sample consists of about 620,000 distinct CDR3 sequences, roughly 10% of them appearing once. In the case of this clonotype: The antigen is not known.

Regarding the study as a whole: Few additional T cells are recruited per seasonal influenza vaccination, authors suggested.

The specimen comprised PBMCs from blood, sampled on the day of vaccination. V usage is TRBV9 and J usage is TRBJ2-1; 7 bases align to TRBD1. This sequence was found in a man aged 50-59 years who received an inactivated influenza vaccine. CDR3 coding DNA: TGTGCCAGCAGCTTGAGGGGGACAGCCTACAATGAGCAGTTCTTC. Its protein product is CASSLRGTAYNEQFF.